The T cell receptor beta chain under discussion was sequenced for a study of cytomegalovirus exposure and HLA in healthy donors. Trimming took off 5 bases at V and 3 bases at J, with 16 bases between the two ends. The CDR3 is 15 residues long. Germline lookup yields CDR1 KGHSH and CDR2 LQKENI. As regards this clone: Its matching antigen is unknown.

Study results and limitations: Presence/absence results assume similar sequencing depth per donor, which may not hold. The classifier reportedly diagnosed cytomegalovirus status with high sensitivity and specificity. TCR association rates varied by HLA locus in a later analysis, with DRB1 highest and HLA-C lowest. Sequences of the TCR beta chain were said to predict the HLA-A and HLA-B alleles of most subjects accurately.

Both 60 Vbeta primers and 13 Jbeta primers went into the PCR. Profiling relied on immunoSEQ multiplex PCR, and the TCRdb table lists in-frame clones only, not all of them. The sample holds more than 110,000 clones. This sequence was found in a man aged 40-49 years in good health and CMV-seronegative. Sequencing was done on a sample of PBMCs. The V and J genes are TRBV18 and TRBJ1-1, with a possible D match to TRBD1 (6 bases). CDR3 coding DNA: TGTGCCAGCTCAGCGACAGGCGGTATCTACACTGAAGCTTTCTTT. As protein: CASSATGGIYTEAFF.